This entry describes one T cell receptor (beta chain). In the original processing: Counts of nucleated cells, estimated from reference gene primer amplification, were obtained. The assay was immunoSEQ multiplex PCR, and TCRdb's table has in-frame clones only and misses some. V and J calls plus clone size are reproduced from that table; the DNA served to infer D and trimming. The sample yields over 100,000 clones, around 84% seen once. The sample belongs to a study of blood T cell repertoires in COVID-19. On the study more broadly: PBMCs, B-cell-depleted T cells, or T cells provided the cDNA or gDNA that made up the material.

From germline, CDR1 is SGHRS and CDR2 YFSETQ. CDR3 length: 16 residues. With 0 bases clipped from V and 6 bases from J, the junction kept 5 bases outside the gene matches. Sequenced: peripheral blood. The receptor was isolated from a man in his 60s with acute or convalescent COVID-19. The gene calls are TRBV5-1 and TRBJ1-4; 10 bases line up with TRBD1. CDR3 region: CASSLDAGQGYEKLFF. CDR3 sequence (DNA): TGCGCCAGCAGCTTGGACGCGGGACAGGGGTATGAAAAACTGTTTTTT.